Sequencing of this T cell receptor (beta chain) was carried out in a study of blood T cell repertoires in COVID-19 (TCRdb year 2020). Concerning the study at large: Samples covering the acute and convalescent phases of COVID-19 were provided by collaborators in the United States, Italy and Spain. The prospective study material was composed of cDNA or gDNA derived from T cells, B-cell-depleted T cells, or PBMCs. Subjects who had been exposed to COVID-19, were actively infected with it, or had recovered from it provided the deeply sampled blood TCRbeta repertoires that made up the dataset. The repertoires were released in a freely available public database meant as a resource for research on the immune response to SARS-CoV-2. Samples were obtained from the ongoing ImmuneRACE study (first 160 participants) and from about 1,300 subjects provided by 6 global collaborators. The sample metadata nearly always contained a de-identified subject ID, COVID-19 status, age in years and sex. Where available, HLA class I and class II types were taken from metadata supplied by the sample provider and were not determined by assay-based typing. Broad study findings and their caveats: The amount of clinical and demographic metadata varied by source and participant and was provided uncurated.

One collaborating source in Seattle enrolled patients during active infection and followed them longitudinally through the course of disease. Each collaborating institution followed its own protocols to collect whole blood in K2EDTA tubes. For TCRbeta analysis, collaborators shipped samples as frozen whole blood, isolated PBMCs, or DNA extracted from either of those sample types. Comments on this clone: Its binding antigen is unknown. No base quality information exists; no much larger clone differs at one position.

TCRbeta CDR3 regions were amplified from genomic DNA by means of the immunoSEQ Assay, a bias-controlled multiplex PCR. The original methods were these. The number of nucleated cells in each sample was estimated by amplification of reference gene primers within the assay. Sequence reads were collapsed and filtered to measure the absolute abundance of every unique TCRbeta CDR3 rearrangement. For each sample, productive Simpson clonality was calculated by taking the square root of Simpson's diversity index across productive rearrangements. TCRdb retrieved this table from immuneACCESS and kept in-frame rearrangements only. Not all clones are present; in checked studies, unresolved V genes account for under half, and no reason is known for the remainder. V, J and clone size were drawn from that table, and D and trimming were deduced from the DNA. This sample is represented by about 73,000 clones; approximately 80% of them were singletons. Of the sample, about 2.2% is held by the ten largest clones.

The sequence derives from a man between 65 and 85 years old with COVID-19, enrolled during active disease. Material: peripheral blood.

Here is the DNA: TGTGCCAGCAGGCCAGCGGGATCTCGTAGTGCCGGGGAGCTGTTTTTT. It encodes CASRPAGSRSAGELFF. The sequence links TRBV27 to TRBJ2-2; 7 central bases correspond to TRBD2. Here V drops 6 bases and J drops 6 bases, and the junction holds 13 bases not matched to any gene. Counted from cysteine to phenylalanine, this CDR3 has 16 amino acids. Only the CDR3 DNA is retained, 48 bases long and in frame from the first base. For CDR1 and CDR2, the germline V gene (reference sequence) lists MNHEY and SMNVEV.